What follows are 20 T cell receptor beta chains derived from one specimen sequenced in a study of identical twins. TCRdb analysed the 5' RACE reads with MiXCR anew, one entry per CDR3 protein. Of more than 650,000 distinct CDR3 sequences listed, around 5.7% are singletons. Sequences were obtained from naive T cells sorted from blood. These receptors all stem from a man aged 18 to 30 in good health.

This clonotype was detected ten times or more. The chain couples TRBV28 to TRBJ2-1; D not resolved. The germline V and J ends were trimmed by 5 bases and 2 bases, with 13 bases remaining between them. The CDR3 extends over 15 amino acids. From germline, CDR1 is MDHEN and CDR2 SYDVKM. Here the CDR3 DNA reads TGTGCCAGCAGTCCCATTGAAGTTGCCTACAATGAGCAGTTCTTC. This encodes CASSPIEVAYNEQFF.

This clonotype was seen many times. The chain uses TRBV12-3 or TRBV12-4 and TRBJ2-7; D is unresolved. There are 12 residues in the CDR3. Trimming took off 5 bases at V and 2 bases at J, with 7 bases between the two ends. CDR3 DNA: TGTGCCAGCAGTACGACACCCTACGAGCAGTACGTC. Translated, it gives CASSTTPYEQYV.

This clonotype was seen only a few times. In DNA, the CDR3 is TGTGCCATTCGGACTAGGAATAATGAGCAGTTCTTC. Its protein product is CAIRTRNNEQFF. The chain links TRBV7-2 to TRBJ2-1; 7 bases line up with TRBD2. Looked up from germline, CDR1 is SGHTA and CDR2 is FQGNSA. The CDR3 has 12 amino acids. J gave up 7 bases and V 10 bases, and 7 bases lay outside the gene matches.

This clonotype was detected only a few times. The rearrangement links TRBV11-2 to TRBJ1-6, with TRBD1 as a possible D gene (6 bases). The length of the CDR3 is 12 residues. V lost 1 base and J lost 11, with 6 bases in between. The germline CDR1 and CDR2 sequences are SGHAT and FQNNGV. As DNA, the CDR3 is TGTGCCAGCAGCTTAGCAGGGGCACCCCTCCACTTT. Translated: CASSLAGAPLHF.

The V call is TRBV27, the J call TRBJ2-3; 8 positions match TRBD1. The CDR3 contains 17 residues. The germline V gene encodes CDR1 MNHEY and CDR2 SMNVEV (reference sequence). V shed 6 bases and J 3 bases; nucleotides not matched to a gene: 14. CDR3 region: CASSLPTGTGLTDTQYF. CDR3 DNA sequence: TGTGCCAGCAGCCTCCCGACCGGGACAGGTTTAACAGATACGCAGTATTTT.

This clonotype was seen at least ten times. The V call is TRBV6-1, the J call TRBJ2-1; 9 positions match TRBD2. The CDR3 runs to 13 residues. Unmatched junction bases numbered 3, after V lost 8 bases and J lost 4 bases. The germline V gene has CDR1 MNHNS and CDR2 SASEGT. This chain's CDR3 is CASRTSEYNEQFF. The CDR3 DNA reads as TGTGCCAGCCGGACTAGCGAATACAATGAGCAGTTCTTC.

There are a few counts of this clonotype. This chain joins TRBV6-2 or TRBV6-3 and TRBJ2-2; weak D call: TRBD2 (5 bases). CDR3 length equals 12 residues. Trimming left V 2 bases short and J 9 bases short, with 7 bases between. Germline-derived CDR1 and CDR2 are MNHEY and SVGEGT. The CDR3 region is CASSYRGWELFF. CDR3 bases: TGTGCCAGCAGTTACCGGGGATGGGAGCTGTTTTTT.

In this sample, this clonotype turned up many times. The J gene is TRBJ1-2, the V gene TRBV9; no definite D call. The CDR3 loop spans 13 amino acids. The V gene's germline CDR1 is SGDLS and CDR2 YYNGEE. Trimming removed 0 bases from V and 1 base from J, with 4 bases in between. This CDR3 reads CASSVDRNYGYTF. The DNA of the CDR3 is TGTGCCAGCAGCGTAGATCGTAACTATGGCTACACCTTC.

This clonotype was observed many times. This chain links TRBV12-3 or TRBV12-4 with TRBJ2-2, with 11 bases fitting TRBD1. The CDR3 spans 15 residues. The ends lost 4 bases at V and 4 bases at J; junction bases unmatched: 2. CDR3 nucleotide sequence: TGTGCCAGCAGTTGGGGGACAGGGGGCACCGGGGAGCTGTTTTTT. Encoded protein: CASSWGTGGTGELFF.

Turning to this clonotype: This sequence may be a read error, since a much larger clone differs from it by one base. The rearrangement links TRBV5-5 to TRBJ2-7; no clear D gene. Germline CDR1 SGHKS, CDR2 YYEKEE (reference sequence). V lost 0 bases, J lost 2 bases, and 12 bases lay in between. The CDR3 loop spans 15 amino acids. The CDR3, as DNA: TGTGCCAGCAGCTTGGCAGGTGCACCTACCTACGAGCAGTACTTC. This gives the protein CASSLAGAPTYEQYF.

In its sample, this clonotype was seen many times. This chain joins TRBV7-9 and TRBJ2-5; no reliable D call. CDR1 is SEHNR, CDR2 FQNEAQ, per germline (reference sequence). The CDR3 length is 14 residues. Trimming pared 2 bases from V and 4 bases from J, leaving 11 bases between. The CDR3 nucleotides are TGTGCCAGCAGCTTATCCATGGGAAGAGAGACCCAGTACTTC. This codes for CASSLSMGRETQYF.

This clonotype occurred many times. This chain uses TRBV15 with TRBJ2-2; 7 bases are a match to TRBD1. The CDR3 extends over 15 amino acids. The V and J ends lost 5 bases and 2 bases, in that order; junction bases with no gene match: 5. Germline CDR1 LNHNV, CDR2 YYDKDF (reference sequence). CDR3 nucleotides: TGTGCCACCAGCTACCGGGACAGCAACACCGGGGAGCTGTTTTTT. It yields the protein CATSYRDSNTGELFF.

This clonotype was counted only a few times. V is TRBV3-1 and J is TRBJ2-4, with 7 bases matching TRBD1. The trim removed 2 bases at V and 3 bases at J, leaving 4 bases unmatched. This CDR3 comprises 15 residues. Germline loops: CDR1 LGHDT, CDR2 YNNKEL (reference sequence). This CDR3 is CASSQRTGDKNIQYF. The CDR3, as DNA: TGTGCCAGCAGCCAACGAACAGGGGACAAAAACATTCAGTACTTC.

V usage is TRBV20-1 and J usage is TRBJ2-7; no definite D call. In germline, CDR1 is DFQATT, CDR2 SNEGSKA (reference sequence). The CDR3 is 13 residues long. V lost 0 bases, J lost 2 bases, and 8 bases lay in between. CDR3 sequence: CSARDISAYEQYF. The CDR3 nucleotides are TGCAGTGCTAGAGACATCTCAGCCTACGAGCAGTACTTC.

At least ten counts were recorded for this clonotype. This chain links TRBV20-1 with TRBJ2-3, with D hard to call. The CDR3 contains 12 residues. Deletions cut 0 bases from V and 5 bases from J, with 6 bases between. The germline gives CDR1 DFQATT, CDR2 SNEGSKA (reference sequence). The CDR3 DNA follows: TGCAGTGCTAGAGATTCCGGAGATACGCAGTATTTT. It is translated as CSARDSGDTQYF.

The rearrangement uses TRBV5-1 and TRBJ2-7, with TRBD2 as a possible D gene (6 bases). The V gene lost 2 bases and the J gene lost 2 bases, with 11 bases spanning the gap. Germline V gene data show CDR1 as SGHRS and CDR2 as YFSETQ. This CDR3 comprises 14 residues. CDR3 residues: CASSFSGYPYEQYF. Here the CDR3 DNA reads TGCGCCAGCAGCTTTAGCGGTTACCCCTACGAGCAGTACTTC.

This clonotype appeared many times. V and J are TRBV12-3 or TRBV12-4 and TRBJ2-7, with D possibly being TRBD2 (6 bases). Trimming left V 2 bases short and J 6 bases short, with 11 bases between. The CDR3 totals 13 residues. CDR3 region: CASSLWEAVEQYF. DNA of the CDR3: TGTGCCAGCAGTTTATGGGAGGCAGTCGAGCAGTACTTC.

The sample holds a few counts of this clonotype. V gene TRBV11-1 combines with J gene TRBJ2-3, with D unclear. V lost 6 bases, J lost 6 bases, and 16 bases lay in between. The CDR3 is 14 residues long. The V gene's germline CDR1 is SGHAT and CDR2 FQDESV (reference sequence). In DNA form, the CDR3 reads TGTGCCAGCAGTCCCAGACTGTCGGGTGATACGCAGTATTTT. It is translated as CASSPRLSGDTQYF.

This clonotype showed up just a few times. The chain employs TRBV12-3 or TRBV12-4 and TRBJ2-2, with TRBD1 identical over 8 bases. V was clipped by 1 base and J by 7 bases; unmatched bases: 2. The CDR3 totals 14 residues. The CDR3 DNA is TGTGCCAGCAGTTTAGGGACAGGGAACGGGGAGCTGTTTTTT. It encodes CASSLGTGNGELFF.

This clonotype appeared many times. This chain uses TRBV24-1 with TRBJ2-1, with 8 positions matching TRBD1. The V gene end was trimmed by 4 bases and the J gene end by 6 bases; junction bases not matched to a gene: 7. Per germline, CDR1 KGHDR and CDR2 SFDVKD. CDR3 length equals 15 residues. CDR3 protein: CATSDTGTGGNEQFF. The CDR3 nucleotides read TGTGCCACCAGTGACACCGGGACAGGTGGCAATGAGCAGTTCTTC.